These 20 T cell receptor beta chains came from one sample sequenced in a study of lymphopenia after photon versus proton radiotherapy. Method: immunoSEQ multiplex PCR; TCRdb's copy keeps in-frame clones and lacks some. This sample has about 39,000 clones, with about 90% found just once. The material was peripheral blood, obtained from a patient treated with photon-based radiotherapy. The origin of the receptors is a man aged 60-69 years with cholangiocarcinoma.

The chain uses TRBV27 and TRBJ2-5; 7 nucleotides match TRBD1. Germline-derived CDR1 and CDR2 are MNHEY and SMNVEV (reference sequence). Trimming took 4 bases from V and 2 from J; bases not matched to a gene: 10. The CDR3 runs 16 residues. CDR3 protein: CASSYLPGQRQETQYF. CDR3 DNA: TGTGCCAGCAGTTATCTTCCGGGACAGAGACAAGAGACCCAGTACTTC.

The CDR3 spells CASSFPRGLGGADTQYF. The CDR3, as DNA: TGTGCCAGCAGCTTTCCCCGGGGGCTCGGAGGGGCAGATACGCAGTATTTT. The rearrangement joins TRBV7-9 to TRBJ2-3; D possibly matches TRBD1 or TRBD2 (6 bases each). The V and J ends lost 3 bases and 4 bases respectively, with 20 bases between them. The germline gives CDR1 SEHNR, CDR2 FQNEAQ (reference sequence). CDR3 size: 17 residues.

The chain combines TRBV10-1 with TRBJ2-3; D is possibly TRBD1 (5 bases). The CDR3 sequence is 16 residues long. The V gene lost 2 bases and the J gene lost 2 bases, with 14 bases spanning the gap. From germline, CDR1 is WNHNN and CDR2 SYGVQD (reference sequence). The CDR3 DNA follows: TGCGCCAGCAGTGAGGGTGGGAAAGGGGACACAGATACGCAGTATTTT. Its protein is CASSEGGKGDTDTQYF.

The chain employs TRBV27 and TRBJ2-5; 9 bases map to TRBD1. This CDR3 is built from 14 residues. The junction had 4 bases not matched to a gene; V was cut back by 3 bases and J by 5 bases. CDR1 and CDR2 (germline): MNHEY, SMNVEV (reference sequence). The CDR3 loop is CASSFRQGDETQYF. The CDR3 DNA sequence: TGTGCCAGCAGTTTTCGACAGGGGGACGAGACCCAGTACTTC.

The chain employs TRBV10-1 and TRBJ2-1, with a possible D match to TRBD1 (6 bases). Germline V gene data show CDR1 as WNHNN and CDR2 as SYGVQD (reference sequence). The germline V and J ends were trimmed by 8 bases and 5 bases, with 13 bases remaining between them. The CDR3 spans 13 residues. CDR3 nucleotide sequence: TGCGCCAGCGGAACAGGGTTAGACAATGAGCAGTTCTTC. This codes for CASGTGLDNEQFF.

This chain connects TRBV7-3 to TRBJ1-6; D may be TRBD1 (6 bases). The CDR3 consists of 15 residues. Germline assignment: CDR1 SGHTA and CDR2 FQGTGA. The germline V and J ends were trimmed by 4 bases and 8 bases, with 15 bases remaining between them. The CDR3 bases are TGTGCCAGCAGCTCGACAGGAGATGGAGATTCACCCCTCCACTTT. It codes for CASSSTGDGDSPLHF.

V and J are TRBV27 and TRBJ2-3; D may be TRBD1 or TRBD2 (7 bases each). Trimming removed 8 bases from V and 2 bases from J, with 17 bases in between. From germline, CDR1 is MNHEY and CDR2 SMNVEV (reference sequence). This CDR3 contains 15 residues. The CDR3 DNA is TGTGCCAGCGGCCGCCAGGGGGGGTTCACAGATACGCAGTATTTT. Amino acid sequence: CASGRQGGFTDTQYF.

This clone was seen just once. The chain couples TRBV5-1 to TRBJ2-3; 8 positions agree with TRBD1. This CDR3 has 16 residues. Germline CDR1 reads SGHRS; CDR2 reads YFSETQ. Unmatched junction bases numbered 5, after V lost 0 bases and J lost 2 bases. CDR3 in DNA: TGCGCCAGCAGCTTGGGGTCGACAGGGGTCACAGATACGCAGTATTTT. Translated: CASSLGSTGVTDTQYF. Full variable domain (rest looked up from reference TRBV5-1 and TRBJ2-3): KAGVTQTPRYLIKTRGQQVTLSCSPISGHRSVSWYQQTPGQGLQFLFEYFSETQRNKGNFPGRFSGRQFSNSRSEMNVSTLELGDSALYLCASSLGSTGVTDTQYFGPGTRLTVL.

The table lists this clone with a count of one. The chain couples TRBV19 to TRBJ2-6; D gene unclear. CDR3 length: 16 amino acids. V was cut by 5 bases and J by 0 bases, with 11 bases left in between. Germline values: CDR1 LNHDA, CDR2 SQIVND (reference sequence). The CDR3 protein is CASSEHRSSGANVLTF. CDR3 nucleotides: TGTGCCAGTAGTGAACACCGGAGCTCTGGGGCCAACGTCCTGACTTTC.

The rearrangement joins TRBV4-2 to TRBJ2-3, with 7 bases lining up with TRBD2. Germline V lookup: CDR1 LGHNA, CDR2 YNFKEQ. After removal of 2 bases from V and 3 bases from J, the junction contained 11 bases not matched to a gene. This CDR3 contains 17 residues. CDR3 bases: TGTGCCAGCAGCCAAAAAAAGCGGGAACTGGGGACAGATACGCAGTATTTT. Translated, it gives CASSQKKRELGTDTQYF.

This rearrangement joins TRBV5-1 to TRBJ1-3, with D possibly being TRBD1 (5 bases). V was cut by 4 bases and J by 4 bases, with 18 bases left in between. Germline V gene sequence: CDR1 SGHRS, CDR2 YFSETQ. The CDR3 is 16 residues long. As DNA, the CDR3 is TGCGCCAGCAGCCTATTCCTAGCAGGGCTCGGAAACACCATATATTTT. Encoded protein: CASSLFLAGLGNTIYF.

The table lists this clone with a count of one. V and J are TRBV2 and TRBJ2-1; TRBD2 agrees at 15 bases. V gave up 11 bases and J gave up 7 bases; unmatched junction bases: 9. In germline, CDR1 is SNHLY, CDR2 FYNNEI. CDR3 size: 15 residues. The CDR3, as DNA: TGTGCCCGCGGGACTAGCGGGGGGTTGGGGAATGAGCAGTTCTTC. Translated: CARGTSGGLGNEQFF.

V usage is TRBV5-4 and J usage is TRBJ2-3; unclear D gene. Deletions cut 4 bases from V and 0 bases from J, with 12 bases between. The CDR3 is made up of 15 amino acids. Germline V gene sequence: CDR1 SGHNT, CDR2 YYREEE (reference sequence). This chain's CDR3 is CASSPYTSSTDTQYF. The CDR3 DNA reads TGTGCCAGCAGCCCTTACACTTCTAGCACAGATACGCAGTATTTT.

This chain joins TRBV7-2 and TRBJ1-1; D is unresolved. Trimming took off 4 bases at V and 5 bases at J, with 5 bases between the two ends. Germline CDR1 reads SGHTA; CDR2 reads FQGNSA. The CDR3 covers 11 residues. The CDR3 sequence: CASSSGTEAFF. The CDR3 nucleotides are TGTGCCAGCAGCTCAGGTACTGAAGCTTTCTTT.

The V and J genes are TRBV6-5 and TRBJ1-2, with D perhaps TRBD1 (5 bases). The CDR3 totals 13 residues. Trimming stripped 6 bases from V and 8 bases from J, with 16 bases between. CDR1 is MNHEY and CDR2 is SVGAGI in the germline V gene. This CDR3 reads CASSSGQGRGYTF. For the CDR3, the DNA is TGTGCCAGCAGCAGCGGGCAGGGCCGGGGCTACACCTTC.

The J gene is TRBJ2-1, the V gene TRBV27, with TRBD2 matching 7 bases. The junction had 15 bases not matched to a gene; V was cut back by 5 bases and J by 5 bases. This CDR3 is built from 17 residues. The germline V gene encodes CDR1 MNHEY and CDR2 SMNVEV (reference sequence). CDR3 sequence reads: CASSPLRTSPGHNEQFF. In DNA form, the CDR3 reads TGTGCCAGCAGTCCTCTCCGGACTAGTCCGGGGCACAATGAGCAGTTCTTC.

The sample holds one count of this clone. The chain couples TRBV6-6 to TRBJ2-7, with 9 positions matching TRBD2. This CDR3 has 15 amino acids. The V and J ends lost 0 bases and 3 bases, in that order; junction bases with no gene match: 3. CDR1 is MNHNY, CDR2 SVGAGI, per germline (reference sequence). The CDR3 DNA sequence: TGTGCCAGCAGTTACTCTAGCGGGAGTGGCTACGAGCAGTACTTC. Amino acid sequence: CASSYSSGSGYEQYF.

The chain combines TRBV2 with TRBJ1-1, with 8 positions matching TRBD1. The CDR3 has 15 residues. V lost 8 bases and J lost 0; bases outside the gene matches: 8. The germline CDR1 and CDR2 sequences are SNHLY and FYNNEI. The CDR3 is CASGQGAIMNTEAFF. The CDR3, as DNA: TGTGCCAGCGGACAGGGAGCAATTATGAACACTGAAGCTTTCTTT.

The rearrangement links TRBV4-1 to TRBJ2-1; TRBD2 agrees at 10 bases. V lost 4 bases to trimming and J lost 7 bases; unmatched junction nucleotides: 7. Germline V gives CDR1 MGHRA, CDR2 YSYEKL. The CDR3 has 15 amino acids. The CDR3 reads CASSPRSSGGNEQFF. The CDR3 DNA is TGCGCCAGCAGCCCCCGGTCTAGCGGGGGAAATGAGCAGTTCTTC.

CDR3 amino acids: CASSSGQGELPQHF. The CDR3 region has the DNA TGTGCCAGCAGCTCCGGACAGGGGGAATTGCCCCAGCATTTT. The gene calls are TRBV7-2 and TRBJ1-5, with TRBD1 identical over 10 bases. The V and J ends lost 4 bases and 9 bases, in that order; junction bases with no gene match: 6. Germline V lookup: CDR1 SGHTA, CDR2 FQGNSA. There are 14 residues in the CDR3. Filled out from reference TRBV7-2 and TRBJ1-5, the complete variable domain reads GAGVSQSPSNKVTEKGKDVELRCDPISGHTALYWYRQSLGQGLEFLIYFQGNSAPDKSGLPSDRFSAERTGGSVSTLTIQRTQQEDSAVYLCASSSGQGELPQHFGDGTRLSIL.